This TCR beta chain is from a study of T cells in Graves' hyperthyroidism and ophthalmopathy. Study-level results: For ophthalmopathy, model prediction preceded onset by a median about six months.

In regard to this clonotype: Its antigen is as yet unknown.

The germline gives CDR1 DFQATT, CDR2 SNEGSKA (reference sequence). The V gene lost 5 bases and the J gene lost 3 bases, with 13 bases spanning the gap. This CDR3 comprises 13 residues. Duration under 3 months, a NOSPECS grade of at least 4, and a Clinical Activity Score of at least 3 characterized the ophthalmopathy patients. The TCR beta CDR3 regions underwent amplification using RNA transcripts as the source. HTBI primers drove first-round RT-PCR of the TCR CDR3. Using its own MiXCR run on the multiplex PCR reads, TCRdb lists one record per CDR3 protein. The data show around 390,000 distinct CDR3 sequences, about 14% seen once.

The V and J genes are TRBV20-1 and TRBJ1-1, with a possible D match to TRBD1 (5 bases). Material for sequencing was blood. The receptor's source is a woman in her 30s with Graves' ophthalmopathy. CDR3 sequence: CSAGDARDTEAFF. CDR3 in DNA: TGCAGTGCTGGGGACGCCCGGGACACTGAAGCTTTCTTT.